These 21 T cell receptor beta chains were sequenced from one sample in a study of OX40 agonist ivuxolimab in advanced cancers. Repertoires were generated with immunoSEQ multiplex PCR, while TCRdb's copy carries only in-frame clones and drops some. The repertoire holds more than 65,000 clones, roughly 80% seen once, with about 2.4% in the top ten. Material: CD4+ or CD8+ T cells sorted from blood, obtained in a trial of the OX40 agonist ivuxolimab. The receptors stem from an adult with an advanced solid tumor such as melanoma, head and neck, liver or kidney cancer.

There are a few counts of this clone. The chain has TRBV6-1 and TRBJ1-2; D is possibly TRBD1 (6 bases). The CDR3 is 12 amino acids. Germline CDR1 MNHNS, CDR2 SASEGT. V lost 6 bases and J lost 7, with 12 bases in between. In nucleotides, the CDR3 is TGTGCCAGCAGGCCTTGGGACATTGGCTACACCTTC. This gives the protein CASRPWDIGYTF.

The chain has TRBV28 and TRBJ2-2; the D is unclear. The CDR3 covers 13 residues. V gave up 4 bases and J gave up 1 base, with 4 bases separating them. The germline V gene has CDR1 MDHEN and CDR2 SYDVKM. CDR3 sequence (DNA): TGTGCCAGCAGTTCCAGGAACACCGGGGAGCTGTTTTTT. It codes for CASSSRNTGELFF.

The CDR3 protein is CASSLDLSVARANGELFF. CDR3 nucleotides: TGTGCCAGCAGCTTAGATCTGTCAGTGGCCAGGGCGAACGGGGAGCTGTTTTTT. J is TRBJ2-2 and V is TRBV11-3, with D possibly matching TRBD1 (5 bases). The CDR3 length is 18 residues. Germline V CDR1 and CDR2: SGHNT, YENEEA. V lost 0 bases, J lost 7 bases, and 21 bases lay in between.

The CDR3 region is CASSFRQGRGGQDTQYF. For the CDR3, the DNA is TGTGCCAGCAGCTTTCGACAGGGGAGGGGCGGTCAAGATACGCAGTATTTT. The chain uses TRBV13 and TRBJ2-3; weak D call: TRBD1 (8 bases). V was shortened by 3 bases and J by 5 bases, with 21 bases between the two germline ends. Germline V CDR1 and CDR2: PRHDT, FYEKMQ (reference sequence). The CDR3 has 17 amino acids.

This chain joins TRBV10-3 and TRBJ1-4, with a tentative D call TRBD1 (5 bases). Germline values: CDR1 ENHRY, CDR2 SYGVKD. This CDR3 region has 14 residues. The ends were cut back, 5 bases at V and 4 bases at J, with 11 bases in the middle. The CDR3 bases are TGTGCCATCAGTCCCGGGACGGTTAATGAAAAACTGTTTTTT. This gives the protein CAISPGTVNEKLFF.

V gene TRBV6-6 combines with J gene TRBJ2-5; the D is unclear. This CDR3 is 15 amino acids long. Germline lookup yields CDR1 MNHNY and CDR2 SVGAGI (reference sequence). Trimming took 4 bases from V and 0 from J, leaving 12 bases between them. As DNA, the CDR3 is TGTGCCAGCAGTTCCCAGACCGAGTACCAAGAGACCCAGTACTTC. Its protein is CASSSQTEYQETQYF.

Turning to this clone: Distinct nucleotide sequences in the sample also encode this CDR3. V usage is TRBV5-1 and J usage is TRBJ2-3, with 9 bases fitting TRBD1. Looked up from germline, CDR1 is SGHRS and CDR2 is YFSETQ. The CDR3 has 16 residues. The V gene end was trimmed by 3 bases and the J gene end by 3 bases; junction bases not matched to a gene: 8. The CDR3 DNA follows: TGCGCCAGCAGCTCCTACCCGGGACAGGGAACAGATACGCAGTATTTT. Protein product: CASSSYPGQGTDTQYF.

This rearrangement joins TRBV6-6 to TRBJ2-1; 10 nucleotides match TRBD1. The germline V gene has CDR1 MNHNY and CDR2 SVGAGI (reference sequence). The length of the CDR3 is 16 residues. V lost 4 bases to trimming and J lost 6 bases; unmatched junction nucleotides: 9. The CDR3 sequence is CASSSTTGGVGNEQFF. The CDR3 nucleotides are TGTGCCAGCAGTTCCACGACAGGGGGCGTAGGCAATGAGCAGTTCTTC.

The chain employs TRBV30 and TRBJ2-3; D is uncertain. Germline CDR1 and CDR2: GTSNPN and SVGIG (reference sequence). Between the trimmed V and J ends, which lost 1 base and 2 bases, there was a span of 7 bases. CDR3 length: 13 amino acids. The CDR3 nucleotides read TGTGCCTGGAGTGGGTCCCTCACAGATACGCAGTATTTT. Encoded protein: CAWSGSLTDTQYF.

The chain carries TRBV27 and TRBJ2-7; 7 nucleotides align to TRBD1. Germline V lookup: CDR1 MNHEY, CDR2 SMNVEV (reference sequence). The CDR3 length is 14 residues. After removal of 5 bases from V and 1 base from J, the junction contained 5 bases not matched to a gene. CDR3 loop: CASSIDRVSYEQYF. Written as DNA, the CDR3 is TGTGCCAGCAGTATCGACAGGGTGTCCTACGAGCAGTACTTC.

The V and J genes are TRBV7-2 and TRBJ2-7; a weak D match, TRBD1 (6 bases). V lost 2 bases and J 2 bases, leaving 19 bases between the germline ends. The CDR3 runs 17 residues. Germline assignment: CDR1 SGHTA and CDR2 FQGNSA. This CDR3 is CASSLPLGQRTTYEQYF. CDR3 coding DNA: TGTGCCAGCAGCTTACCTCTAGGACAGCGTACCACCTACGAGCAGTACTTC.

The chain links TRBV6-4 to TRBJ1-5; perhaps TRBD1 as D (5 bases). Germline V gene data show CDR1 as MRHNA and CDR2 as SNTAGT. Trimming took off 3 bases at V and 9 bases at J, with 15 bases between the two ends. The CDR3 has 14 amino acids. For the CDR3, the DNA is TGTGCCAGCAGTGAATTCGCCGGGACTGCGCCCCAGCATTTT. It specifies CASSEFAGTAPQHF.

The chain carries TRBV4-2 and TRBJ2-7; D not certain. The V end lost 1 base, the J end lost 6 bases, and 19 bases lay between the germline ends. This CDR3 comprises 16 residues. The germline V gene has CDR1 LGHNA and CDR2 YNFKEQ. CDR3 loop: CASSQVSELTSGEQYF. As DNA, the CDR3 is TGTGCCAGCAGCCAAGTTTCCGAGCTCACCTCGGGCGAGCAGTACTTC.

The CDR3: CASSFGTGGAGGPGEQYF. For the CDR3, the DNA is TGCGCCAGCAGCTTTGGGACCGGTGGAGCGGGAGGGCCGGGGGAGCAGTACTTC. V and J are TRBV5-1 and TRBJ2-7; 10 bases match TRBD2. This CDR3 is 18 amino acids long. Germline CDR1 is SGHRS and CDR2 is YFSETQ. J was trimmed by 7 bases and V by 2 bases; bases with no gene match: 18. Full variable domain (remainder filled in from reference TRBV5-1 and TRBJ2-7): KAGVTQTPRYLIKTRGQQVTLSCSPISGHRSVSWYQQTPGQGLQFLFEYFSETQRNKGNFPGRFSGRQFSNSRSEMNVSTLELGDSALYLCASSFGTGGAGGPGEQYFGPGTRLTVT.

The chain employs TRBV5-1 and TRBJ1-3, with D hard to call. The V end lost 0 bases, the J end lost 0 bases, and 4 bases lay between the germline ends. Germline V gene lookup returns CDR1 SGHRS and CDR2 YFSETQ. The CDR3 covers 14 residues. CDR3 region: CASSLGSSGNTIYF. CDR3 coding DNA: TGCGCCAGCAGCTTGGGGAGCTCTGGAAACACCATATATTTT.

The CDR3 reads CASSVGGGGADNEQFF. CDR3 nucleotides: TGTGCCAGCAGCGTAGGTGGCGGGGGGGCCGACAATGAGCAGTTCTTC. This rearrangement joins TRBV9 to TRBJ2-1; 9 bases match TRBD2. This CDR3 has 16 residues. Germline trimming cut 0 bases from V and 5 bases from J; bases unmatched to any gene: 6. Germline V gives CDR1 SGDLS, CDR2 YYNGEE. The full variable domain, rest sourced from reference TRBV9 and TRBJ2-1, is DSGVTQTPKHLITATGQRVTLRCSPRSGDLSVYWYQQSLDQGLQFLIQYYNGEERAKGNILERFSAQQFPDLHSELNLSSLELGDSALYFCASSVGGGGADNEQFFGPGTRLTVL.

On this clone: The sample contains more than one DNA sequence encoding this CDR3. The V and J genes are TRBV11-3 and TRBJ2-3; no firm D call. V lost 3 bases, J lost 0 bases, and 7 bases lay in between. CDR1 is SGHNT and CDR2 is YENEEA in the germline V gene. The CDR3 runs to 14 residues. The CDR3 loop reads CASSLTASTDTQYF. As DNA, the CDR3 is TGTGCCAGCAGCTTGACCGCTAGCACAGATACGCAGTATTTT.

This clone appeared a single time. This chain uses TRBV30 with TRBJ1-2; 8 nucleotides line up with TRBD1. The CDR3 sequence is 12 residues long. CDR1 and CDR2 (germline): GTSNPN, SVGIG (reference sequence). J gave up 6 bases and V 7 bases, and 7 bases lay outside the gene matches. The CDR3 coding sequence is TGTGCCTACCTACAGGGGGGACATGGCTACACCTTC. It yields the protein CAYLQGGHGYTF.

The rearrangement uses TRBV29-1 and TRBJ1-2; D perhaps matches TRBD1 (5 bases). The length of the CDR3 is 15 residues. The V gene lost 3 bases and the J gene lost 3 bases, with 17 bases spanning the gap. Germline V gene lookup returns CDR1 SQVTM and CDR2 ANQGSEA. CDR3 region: CSVDLRGRGDYGYTF. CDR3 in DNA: TGCAGCGTTGACCTTCGGGGACGCGGGGACTATGGCTACACCTTC.

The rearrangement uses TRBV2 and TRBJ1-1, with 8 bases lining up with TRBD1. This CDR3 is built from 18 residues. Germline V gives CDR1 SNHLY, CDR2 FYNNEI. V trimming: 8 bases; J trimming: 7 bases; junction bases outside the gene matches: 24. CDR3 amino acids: CASGSGHRILQGAIEAFF. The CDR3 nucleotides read TGTGCCAGCGGATCGGGGCATCGGATTCTTCAGGGGGCGATTGAAGCTTTCTTT.

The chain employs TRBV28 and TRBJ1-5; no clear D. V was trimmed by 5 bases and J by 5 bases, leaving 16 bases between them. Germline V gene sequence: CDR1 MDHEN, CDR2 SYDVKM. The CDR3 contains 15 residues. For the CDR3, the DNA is TGTGCCAGCAGTCTAACTCCTGATCCAGATCAGCCCCAGCATTTT. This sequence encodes CASSLTPDPDQPQHF.